This T cell receptor (beta chain) came from a study of blood T cell repertoires in COVID-19. For the study at large: Material from acute and convalescent COVID-19 was sourced from the United States, Italy and Spain.

Germline V lookup: CDR1 LGHDT, CDR2 YNNKEL (reference sequence). This CDR3 spans 13 amino acids. V lost 3 bases to trimming and J lost 5 bases; unmatched junction nucleotides: 2. The data were produced by immunoSEQ multiplex PCR, yet TCRdb's version contains in-frame clones alone and is incomplete. The table lists 100,000 to 150,000 clones, 81% of them singletons, with 17% in the top ten. Seattle patients were enrolled while actively infected and followed longitudinally. The sequencing sample was made of peripheral blood. This clonotype was sampled from a man aged 25 to 40 with COVID-19, enrolled during active disease. V is TRBV3-1 (or the pseudogene TRBV3-2) and J is TRBJ2-3; 7 bases are a match to TRBD2. The CDR3 DNA sequence: TGTGCCAGCAGCCAGGCTAGCGGAGATACGCAGTATTTT. Translation: CASSQASGDTQYF.